Shown below are 16 T cell receptor beta chains from a single sample sequenced in a study of blood T cell repertoires in COVID-19. Generated by immunoSEQ multiplex PCR, the TCRdb table keeps only in-frame clones and is missing some. The data show 150,000 to 200,000 clones, with approximately 90% seen just once and 4.4% held by the top ten. The sequenced sample was peripheral blood. These receptors were obtained from a human donor in a cohort sampled during active COVID-19.

The chain employs TRBV7-8 and TRBJ2-7; 12 positions match TRBD2. CDR1 is SGHVS and CDR2 is FQNEAQ in the germline V gene. V lost 5 bases, J lost 7 bases, and 9 bases stayed unmatched. CDR3 size: 15 residues. CDR3 bases: TGTGCCAGCAGCATCGGGACTAGCGGGCTACTGGAGCAGTACTTC. Residues: CASSIGTSGLLEQYF.

V is TRBV5-4 and J is TRBJ2-7; a possible D gene is TRBD1 (5 bases). This CDR3 comprises 15 residues. The ends were cut back, 1 base at V and 0 bases at J, with 11 bases in the middle. Germline V gene lookup returns CDR1 SGHNT and CDR2 YYREEE (reference sequence). The CDR3 sequence: CASSLPAGNSYEQYF. The CDR3 region has the DNA TGTGCCAGCAGCTTGCCGGCAGGGAACTCCTACGAGCAGTACTTC. Full variable domain (rest looked up from reference TRBV5-4 and TRBJ2-7): ETGVTQSPTHLIKTRGQQVTLRCSSQSGHNTVSWYQQALGQGPQFIFQYYREEENGRGNFPPRFSGLQFPNYSSELNVNALELDDSALYLCASSLPAGNSYEQYFGPGTRLTVT.

The chain is built from TRBV7-2 and TRBJ2-3; 8 bases are a match to TRBD1. The CDR3 totals 18 residues. J was trimmed by 1 base and V by 2 bases; bases with no gene match: 11. In germline, CDR1 is SGHTA, CDR2 FQGNSA. CDR3: CASSLSPTTGAGTDTQYF. CDR3 in DNA: TGTGCCAGCAGCTTATCGCCGACGACAGGGGCGGGCACAGATACGCAGTATTTT.

This sequence joins TRBV27 and TRBJ2-7, with D perhaps given as TRBD1 or TRBD2 (10 bases each). Germline CDR1 MNHEY, CDR2 SMNVEV (reference sequence). There are 19 residues in the CDR3. V was cut by 3 bases and J by 7 bases, with 31 bases left in between. Written as DNA, the CDR3 is TGTGCCAGCAGTTTTCGACAGGGGGCAGGTTCTAGCGGGAGATATGAGCAGTACTTC. Translation gives CASSFRQGAGSSGRYEQYF.

The chain uses TRBV18 and TRBJ1-3; D is unresolved. The CDR3 has 16 residues. The germline V gene encodes CDR1 KGHSH and CDR2 LQKENI. Trimming cost V 2 bases and J 1 base, with 12 bases left between them. This chain's CDR3 is CASSPDQARSGNTIYF. The CDR3 DNA is TGTGCCAGCTCACCAGATCAGGCTCGATCTGGAAACACCATATATTTT.

The V call is TRBV30, the J call TRBJ1-5; tentative D call: TRBD1 (6 bases). Germline V CDR1 and CDR2: GTSNPN, SVGIG (reference sequence). The V end was cut by 3 bases, the J end by 7 bases, with 16 bases between. The CDR3 has 14 residues. For the CDR3, the DNA is TGTGCCTGGAGCGGGAGGGGGGGGAGGCAGCCCCAGCATTTT. Amino acids: CAWSGRGGRQPQHF.

This clone was recorded only once. V and J are TRBV6-2 or TRBV6-3 and TRBJ1-1; weak D call: TRBD1 (5 bases). Looked up from germline, CDR1 is MNHEY and CDR2 is SVGEGT. CDR3 length: 14 residues. V was cut by 2 bases and J by 3 bases, with 10 bases left in between. The chain's CDR3 is CASSYMRGYTEAFF. As DNA, the CDR3 is TGTGCCAGCAGTTACATGCGGGGGTACACTGAAGCTTTCTTT.

This chain joins TRBV19 and TRBJ1-1; 9 bases are shared with TRBD1. The CDR3 extends over 13 amino acids. The V gene's germline CDR1 is LNHDA and CDR2 SQIVND (reference sequence). After removal of 6 bases from V and 10 bases from J, the junction contained 9 bases not matched to a gene. The chain's CDR3 is CASREQGASGAFF. CDR3 nucleotide sequence: TGTGCCAGTAGGGAACAGGGGGCGTCGGGAGCTTTCTTT.

The chain combines TRBV5-1 with TRBJ1-2, with 11 bases aligning to TRBD1. Germline CDR1 SGHRS, CDR2 YFSETQ. The CDR3 consists of 15 residues. The V gene end was trimmed by 4 bases and the J gene end by 3 bases; junction bases not matched to a gene: 5. CDR3 nucleotide sequence: TGCGCCAGCAGCGTAGGGACAGGGGGAGACTATGGCTACACCTTC. Protein sequence: CASSVGTGGDYGYTF.

The chain has TRBV4-3 and TRBJ2-7; 7 nucleotides line up with TRBD2. V shed 1 base, J shed 4 bases, and the junction held 4 bases outside the gene matches. This CDR3 contains 14 residues. In germline, CDR1 is LGHNA, CDR2 YSLEER. CDR3 coding DNA: TGCGCCAGCAGCCAAGGGACTAGAAGTTACGAGCAGTACTTC. Residues: CASSQGTRSYEQYF.

The CDR3, as DNA: TGTGCCAGCAGCTACACTGGGGCCAACGTCCTGACTTTC. Encoded protein: CASSYTGANVLTF. This chain links TRBV7-6 with TRBJ2-6; no firm D call. Germline V gene sequence: CDR1 SGHVS, CDR2 FNYEAQ. This CDR3 is built from 13 residues. The V end lost 4 bases, the J end lost 2 bases, and 3 bases lay between the germline ends.

V gene TRBV6-6 combines with J gene TRBJ2-7; 9 nucleotides line up with TRBD1. The germline V gene encodes CDR1 MNHNY and CDR2 SVGAGI (reference sequence). The J segment lost 6 bases and the V segment lost 6 bases, leaving 3 bases of the junction unmatched. The length of the CDR3 is 12 residues. The CDR3 loop reads CASRQTGGEQYF. The CDR3 DNA reads as TGTGCCAGCAGACAGACAGGGGGCGAGCAGTACTTC.

The rearrangement uses TRBV19 and TRBJ1-2, with D possibly being TRBD1 (5 bases). The CDR3 contains 14 residues. V gave up 1 base and J gave up 2 bases, with 8 bases separating them. Germline CDR1 reads LNHDA; CDR2 reads SQIVND (reference sequence). The CDR3 DNA sequence: TGTGCCAGTAGTATAGGGACATCCAACTATGGCTACACCTTC. It codes for CASSIGTSNYGYTF.

This sequence joins TRBV5-8 and TRBJ1-2, with D tentatively TRBD1 (5 bases). Trimming shortened V by 4 bases and J by 6 bases, and 7 bases separated the two germline ends. The germline V gene encodes CDR1 SGHTS and CDR2 YDEGEE. The CDR3 covers 11 residues. The CDR3 DNA reads as TGTGCCAGCAGCGTAGGGGATGGCTACACCTTC. Translated, it gives CASSVGDGYTF.

The V call is TRBV27, the J call TRBJ1-1, with 8 bases fitting TRBD1. The CDR3 totals 15 residues. CDR1 MNHEY and CDR2 SMNVEV come from the germline V gene (reference sequence). Trimming removed 11 bases from V and 0 bases from J; junction bases left unmatched: 11. The CDR3 sequence is CAPRAGGKLNTEAFF. The CDR3 DNA reads as TGTGCCCCCCGGGCAGGGGGCAAGTTGAACACTGAAGCTTTCTTT.

The CDR3 loop reads CASSPYGTSGQLTQYF. The DNA of the CDR3 is TGTGCCAGCTCGCCTTATGGGACTAGCGGTCAATTGACCCAGTACTTC. The chain carries TRBV18 and TRBJ2-5, with 11 nucleotides matching TRBD2. V shed 6 bases and J 7 bases; nucleotides not matched to a gene: 13. Germline CDR1 KGHSH, CDR2 LQKENI. This CDR3 is built from 16 residues.